This TCR beta chain originates from a study of T cell repertoires in cytomegalovirus infection. Study-level information: Through public TCR beta signatures, both CMV infection and matching HLA type were indicated. Study-wide results and limits: In two of eight donors, the top clonotype was HLA-C-restricted CMV-specific.

The CDR3 is made up of 19 amino acids. V was pared by 4 bases and J by 5 bases, with 19 bases of the junction left unmatched. CDR1 MNHNS and CDR2 SASEGT come from the germline V gene. One entry per CDR3 protein results from TCRdb running MiXCR on the reads. The sample has some 900,000 distinct CDR3 sequences; approximately 32% are singletons. Concerning this clonotype itself: Its specificity is not known.

This material consisted of cultured CD8+ T cells from PBMCs, taken from culture after CMV antigen stimulation. The V gene is TRBV6-1, the J gene TRBJ2-5, with TRBD1 matching over 10 bases. This sequence was found in a human donor in good health (CMV status not recorded). Some clones in this sample may be carry-over from other donors' samples. For the CDR3, the DNA is TGTGCCAGCAGTGGAAAGCCTTGGGACAGGGGCGCTCAGAGGGAGACCCAGTACTTC. This sequence encodes CASSGKPWDRGAQRETQYF.